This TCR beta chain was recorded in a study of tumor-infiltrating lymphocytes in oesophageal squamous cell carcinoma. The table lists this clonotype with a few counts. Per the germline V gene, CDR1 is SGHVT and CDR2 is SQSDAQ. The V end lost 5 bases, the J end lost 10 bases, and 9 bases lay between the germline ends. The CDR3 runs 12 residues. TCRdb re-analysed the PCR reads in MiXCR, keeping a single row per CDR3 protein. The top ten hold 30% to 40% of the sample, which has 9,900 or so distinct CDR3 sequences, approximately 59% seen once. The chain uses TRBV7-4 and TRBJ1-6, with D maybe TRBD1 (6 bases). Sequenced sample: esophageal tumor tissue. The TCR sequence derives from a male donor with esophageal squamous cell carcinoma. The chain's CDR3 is CASSPGDSPLHF. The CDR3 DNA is TGTGCCAGCAGCCCAGGGGACTCACCCCTCCACTTT.